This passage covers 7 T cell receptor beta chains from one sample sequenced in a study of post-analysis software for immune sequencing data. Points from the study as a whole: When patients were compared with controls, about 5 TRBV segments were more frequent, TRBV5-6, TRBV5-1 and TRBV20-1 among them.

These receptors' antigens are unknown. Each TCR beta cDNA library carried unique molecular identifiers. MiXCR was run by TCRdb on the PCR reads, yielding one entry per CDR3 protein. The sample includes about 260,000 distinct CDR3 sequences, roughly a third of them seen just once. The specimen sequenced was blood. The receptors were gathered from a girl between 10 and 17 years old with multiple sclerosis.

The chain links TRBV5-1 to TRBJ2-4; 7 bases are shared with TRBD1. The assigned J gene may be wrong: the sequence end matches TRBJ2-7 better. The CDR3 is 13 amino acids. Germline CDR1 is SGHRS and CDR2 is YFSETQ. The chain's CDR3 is CASGEGAAYEQYF. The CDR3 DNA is TGCGCCAGCGGCGAGGGGGCGGCATACGAGCAGTACTTC.

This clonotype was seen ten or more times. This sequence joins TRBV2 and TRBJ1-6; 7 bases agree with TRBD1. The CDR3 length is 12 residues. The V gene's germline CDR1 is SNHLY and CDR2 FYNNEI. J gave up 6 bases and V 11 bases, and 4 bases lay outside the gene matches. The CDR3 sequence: CAGNRGNSPLHF. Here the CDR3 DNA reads TGTGCCGGAAACAGGGGTAATTCACCCCTCCACTTT.

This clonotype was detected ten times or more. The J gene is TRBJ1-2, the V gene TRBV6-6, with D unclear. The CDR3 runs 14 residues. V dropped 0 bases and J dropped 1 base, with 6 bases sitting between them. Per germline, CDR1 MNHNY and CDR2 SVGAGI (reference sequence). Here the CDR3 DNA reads TGTGCCAGCAGTTACTCGCAGATTAACTATGGCTACACCTTC. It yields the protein CASSYSQINYGYTF.

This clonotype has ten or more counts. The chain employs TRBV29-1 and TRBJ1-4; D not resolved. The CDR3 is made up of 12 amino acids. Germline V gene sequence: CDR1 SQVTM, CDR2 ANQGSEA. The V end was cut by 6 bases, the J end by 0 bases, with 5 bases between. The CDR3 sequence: CSVGATNEKLFF. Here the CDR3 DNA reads TGCAGCGTGGGAGCAACTAATGAAAAACTGTTTTTT.

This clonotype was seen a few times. The chain's CDR3 is CSVPGQGGFYEQYF. CDR3 in DNA: TGCAGTGTTCCCGGACAGGGCGGATTCTACGAGCAGTACTTC. The chain links TRBV20-1 to TRBJ2-7; 8 nucleotides align to TRBD1. The CDR3 runs 14 residues. The V gene end was trimmed by 7 bases and the J gene end by 3 bases; junction bases not matched to a gene: 11. Germline V gene sequence: CDR1 DFQATT, CDR2 SNEGSKA (reference sequence).

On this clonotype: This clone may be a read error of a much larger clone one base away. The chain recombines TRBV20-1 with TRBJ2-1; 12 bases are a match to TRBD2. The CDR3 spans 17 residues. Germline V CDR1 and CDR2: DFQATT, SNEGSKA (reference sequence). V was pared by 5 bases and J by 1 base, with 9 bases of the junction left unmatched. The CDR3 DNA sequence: TGCAGTGCTCCCGGACTAGCGGGGCGGAGGTCCTACAATGAGCAGTTCTTC. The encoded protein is CSAPGLAGRRSYNEQFF.

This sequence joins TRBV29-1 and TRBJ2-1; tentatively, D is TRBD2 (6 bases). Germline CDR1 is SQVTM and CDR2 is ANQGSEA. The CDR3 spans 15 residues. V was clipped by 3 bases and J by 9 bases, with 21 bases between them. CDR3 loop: CSVDDGGSGYGEQFF. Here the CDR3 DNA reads TGCAGCGTTGACGATGGGGGGTCAGGGTACGGTGAGCAGTTCTTC.